These 14 T cell receptor beta chains were all obtained from the same sample, sequenced in a study of control samples from healthy donors and cancer patients. Sequencing was performed with immunoSEQ multiplex PCR; in TCRdb, only in-frame clones are kept and a portion is missing. The table records 100,000 to 120,000 clones, roughly 88% of them present only once. The source material was PBMCs. These receptors originate from a woman in her fifties or sixties with lung cancer.

V and J are TRBV5-4 and TRBJ2-3; 12 bases align to TRBD2. Per germline, CDR1 SGHNT and CDR2 YYREEE (reference sequence). The ends lost 2 bases at V and 5 bases at J; junction bases unmatched: 9. The CDR3 is made up of 17 amino acids. The DNA of the CDR3 is TGTGCCAGCAGCTTAACGTCTAGCGGGGGGGCTAGAGATACGCAGTATTTT. Its protein product is CASSLTSSGGARDTQYF.

The chain is built from TRBV6-1 and TRBJ1-2; the D is unclear. CDR1 and CDR2 from the germline V gene are MNHNS and SASEGT. The CDR3 contains 16 residues. Deletions cut 0 bases from V and 0 bases from J, with 11 bases between. CDR3 residues: CASSEAPGRANYGYTF. The CDR3, as DNA: TGTGCCAGCAGTGAAGCGCCCGGTAGGGCTAACTATGGCTACACCTTC.

This chain connects TRBV3-1 (or the pseudogene TRBV3-2) to TRBJ2-2; 11 nucleotides align to TRBD1. Germline V gene data show CDR1 as LGHDT and CDR2 as YNNKEL (reference sequence). V gave up 5 bases and J gave up 7 bases; unmatched junction bases: 9. This CDR3 is built from 16 residues. CDR3 bases: TGTGCCAGCAGCGGTGGGACAGGGGGGCGAAGCGGGGAGCTGTTTTTT. Amino acid sequence: CASSGGTGGRSGELFF.

J is TRBJ1-1 and V is TRBV15; TRBD1 matches at 7 bases. The CDR3 runs to 17 residues. V dropped 5 bases and J dropped 5; count of bases not matched to a gene: 17. Germline CDR1 LNHNV, CDR2 YYDKDF (reference sequence). The CDR3 DNA reads TGTGCCACCAGCCCTTCTCGAGACAGGGTGGCGTGGACTGAAGCTTTCTTT. As protein: CATSPSRDRVAWTEAFF.

This CDR3 reads CSVGDVQDPGELFF. The CDR3 DNA sequence: TGCAGCGTTGGCGATGTCCAAGATCCCGGGGAGCTGTTTTTT. V and J are TRBV29-1 and TRBJ2-2; unclear D gene. The germline V and J ends were trimmed by 4 bases and 6 bases, with 15 bases remaining between them. This CDR3 has 14 amino acids. CDR1 and CDR2 from the germline V gene are SQVTM and ANQGSEA.

The chain couples TRBV11-3 to TRBJ2-5; D gene ambiguous. This CDR3 is built from 13 residues. CDR1 and CDR2 (germline): SGHNT, YENEEA. V was trimmed by 5 bases and J by 3 bases, leaving 10 bases between them. The CDR3: CASSPRMKETQYF. CDR3 nucleotides: TGTGCCAGCAGCCCCCGTATGAAAGAGACCCAGTACTTC.

J is TRBJ1-1 and V is TRBV18, with TRBD1 matching over 9 bases. CDR1 KGHSH and CDR2 LQKENI come from the germline V gene. The V gene end was trimmed by 6 bases and the J gene end by 1 base; junction bases not matched to a gene: 3. This CDR3 has 14 amino acids. This CDR3 reads CASSPGQGNTEAFF. The CDR3, as DNA: TGTGCCAGCTCCCCGGGACAGGGGAACACTGAAGCTTTCTTT.

This clone was recorded once. The CDR3 bases are TGTGCCAGCAGTAAAGCTAGCGGGGGAAGGGGGGGCCTCGAGCAGTACTTC. Its translation: CASSKASGGRGGLEQYF. The chain employs TRBV27 and TRBJ2-7; 10 bases map to TRBD2. CDR1 is MNHEY and CDR2 is SMNVEV in the germline V gene (reference sequence). This CDR3 spans 17 amino acids. Trimming took 5 bases from V and 6 from J; bases not matched to a gene: 16.

The gene calls are TRBV5-1 and TRBJ1-1; D is ambiguous. Germline values: CDR1 SGHRS, CDR2 YFSETQ. V lost 0 bases to trimming and J lost 3 bases, with 12 bases between them. The CDR3 consists of 15 residues. CDR3 nucleotide sequence: TGCGCCAGCAGCTTGGTGCCACGCATGGACACTGAAGCTTTCTTT. Translation: CASSLVPRMDTEAFF.

The chain employs TRBV11-3 and TRBJ2-1; D may correspond to TRBD1 or TRBD2 (6 bases each). The CDR3 sequence is 15 residues long. CDR1 and CDR2 (germline): SGHNT, YENEEA. Trimming left V 5 bases short and J 0 bases short, with 11 bases between. The CDR3 protein is CASSRGGSSYNEQFF. CDR3 nucleotides: TGTGCCAGCAGCCGAGGGGGGAGCTCCTACAATGAGCAGTTCTTC.

The chain joins TRBV19 to TRBJ1-5; TRBD1 might be the D (6 bases). Trimming pared 2 bases from V and 3 bases from J, leaving 11 bases between. Germline values: CDR1 LNHDA, CDR2 SQIVND (reference sequence). This CDR3 is built from 15 residues. CDR3 residues: CASSIRTDPNQPQHF. For the CDR3, the DNA is TGTGCCAGTAGTATACGGACAGATCCCAATCAGCCCCAGCATTTT.

The chain carries TRBV9 and TRBJ2-1, with 7 positions matching TRBD2. Germline lookup yields CDR1 SGDLS and CDR2 YYNGEE. After removal of 2 bases from V and 6 bases from J, the junction contained 8 bases not matched to a gene. This CDR3 spans 15 amino acids. CDR3 in DNA: TGTGCCAGCAGCGTGGGCGGGAGTGGCGTCAATGAGCAGTTCTTC. Amino acid sequence: CASSVGGSGVNEQFF.

The chain couples TRBV27 to TRBJ1-1, with D hard to call. Trimming shortened V by 2 bases and J by 3 bases, and 10 bases separated the two germline ends. Germline V gene data show CDR1 as MNHEY and CDR2 as SMNVEV (reference sequence). The CDR3 spans 14 residues. This CDR3 is CASSLKGSDTEAFF. CDR3 nucleotides: TGTGCCAGCAGTTTAAAAGGGTCAGACACTGAAGCTTTCTTT.

CDR3: CASSRFGPAFEQFF. The CDR3 DNA is TGTGCCAGCAGCCGCTTTGGTCCGGCGTTTGAGCAGTTCTTC. V gene TRBV3-1 (or the pseudogene TRBV3-2) combines with J gene TRBJ2-1; D gene uncertain. The CDR3 is 14 amino acids. Per germline, CDR1 LGHDT and CDR2 YNNKEL (reference sequence). V lost 4 bases to trimming and J lost 9 bases, with 16 bases between them.